This T cell receptor beta chain was recorded in a study of a mutant IDH1 vaccine in newly diagnosed glioma. Whole-study context: Beginning 4-6 weeks after radiotherapy alone, or with temozolomide cycles, vaccination took place. Study observations and caveats: Among patients, around 93% showed immune responses induced by the vaccine.

V was shortened by 0 bases and J by 3 bases, with 6 bases between the two germline ends. Germline CDR1 reads LGHNA; CDR2 reads YNFKEQ. This CDR3 is built from 13 residues. With regard to this clone: What it recognizes is unknown. Additional DNA sequences in this sample encode the identical CDR3.

Time point noted: week 11, during vaccination. Vaccination comprised doses that each held 300 ug of mutant IDH1 20-mer peptide, plus topical imiquimod. New IDH1-mutant, ATRX-lost WHO grade 3 or 4 astrocytomas occurred in donors. Clones were read by immunoSEQ multiplex PCR, and TCRdb kept only the in-frame ones, dropping some. The sample shows roughly 62,000 clones, approximately 91% of them seen only once. The sequences come from PBMCs, collected from a glioma patient whose treatment included an IDH1 peptide vaccine. This chain uses TRBV4-2 with TRBJ2-7; D is undetermined. This TCR derives from a man between 40 and 49 years old with glioma. The CDR3 bases are TGTGCCAGCAGCCAAGAACGCGGCTACGAGCAGTACGTC. Amino acids: CASSQERGYEQYV.